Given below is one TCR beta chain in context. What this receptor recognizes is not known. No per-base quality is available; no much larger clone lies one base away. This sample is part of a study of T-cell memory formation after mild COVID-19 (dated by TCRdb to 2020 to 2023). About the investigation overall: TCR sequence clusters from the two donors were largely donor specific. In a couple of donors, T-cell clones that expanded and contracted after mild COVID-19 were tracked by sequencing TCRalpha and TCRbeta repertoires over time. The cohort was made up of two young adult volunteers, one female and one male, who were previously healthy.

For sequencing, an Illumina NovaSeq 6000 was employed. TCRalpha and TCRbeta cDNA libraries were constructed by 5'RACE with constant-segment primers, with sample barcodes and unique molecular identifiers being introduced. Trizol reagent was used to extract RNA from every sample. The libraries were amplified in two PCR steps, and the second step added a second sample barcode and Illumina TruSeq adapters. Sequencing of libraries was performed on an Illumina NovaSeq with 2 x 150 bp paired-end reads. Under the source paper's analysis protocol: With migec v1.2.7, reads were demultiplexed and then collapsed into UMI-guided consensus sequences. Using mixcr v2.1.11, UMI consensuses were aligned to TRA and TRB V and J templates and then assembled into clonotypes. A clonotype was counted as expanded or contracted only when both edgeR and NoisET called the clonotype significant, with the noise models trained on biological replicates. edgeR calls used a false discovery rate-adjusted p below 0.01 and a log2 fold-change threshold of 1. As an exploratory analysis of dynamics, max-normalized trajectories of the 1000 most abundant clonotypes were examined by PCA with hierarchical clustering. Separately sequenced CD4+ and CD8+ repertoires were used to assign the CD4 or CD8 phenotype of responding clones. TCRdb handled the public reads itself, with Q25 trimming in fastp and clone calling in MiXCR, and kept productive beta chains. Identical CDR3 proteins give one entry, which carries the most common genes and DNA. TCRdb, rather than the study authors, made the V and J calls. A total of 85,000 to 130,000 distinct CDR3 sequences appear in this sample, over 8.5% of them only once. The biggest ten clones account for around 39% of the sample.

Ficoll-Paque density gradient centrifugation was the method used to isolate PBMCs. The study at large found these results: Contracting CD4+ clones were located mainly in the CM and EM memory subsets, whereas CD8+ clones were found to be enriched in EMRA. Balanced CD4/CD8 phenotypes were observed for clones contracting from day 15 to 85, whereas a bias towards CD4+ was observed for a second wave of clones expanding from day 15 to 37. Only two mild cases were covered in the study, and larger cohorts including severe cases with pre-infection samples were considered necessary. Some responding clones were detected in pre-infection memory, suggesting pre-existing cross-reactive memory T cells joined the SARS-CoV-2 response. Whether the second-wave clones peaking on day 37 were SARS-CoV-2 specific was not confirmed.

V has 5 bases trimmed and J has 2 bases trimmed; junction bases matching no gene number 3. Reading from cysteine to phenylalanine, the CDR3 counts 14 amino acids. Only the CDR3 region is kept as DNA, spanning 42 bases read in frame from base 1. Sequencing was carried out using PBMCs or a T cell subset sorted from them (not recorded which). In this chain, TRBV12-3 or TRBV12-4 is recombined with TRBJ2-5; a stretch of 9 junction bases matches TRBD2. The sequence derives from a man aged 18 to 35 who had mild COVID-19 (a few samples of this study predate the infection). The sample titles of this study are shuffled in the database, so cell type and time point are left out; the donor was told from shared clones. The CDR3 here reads CASSKAGGQETQYF. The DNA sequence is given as TGTGCCAGCAGTAAAGCGGGGGGACAAGAGACCCAGTACTTC.